Listed below are T cell receptor beta chains from one sample, sequenced in a study of blood T cells in healthy people across ages. TCRdb used MiXCR to reprocess the 5' RACE reads, holding one entry per CDR3 protein. The sample has about 400,000 distinct CDR3 sequences, 50% to 60% seen once. Material: blood. The origin of the receptors is a man between 60 and 70 years old in good health. Both conserved end residues are part of each CDR3. Fields, in order: clone size, D gene, V gene, J gene, CDR3 protein, CDR3 DNA. The D gene is left open where the match is weak. Expanded clones get a size class; other rows say once, few or many, or leave the size out.

>.|TRBD1|TRBV7-2|TRBJ1-5
CASRPGGCNQPQHF
TGTGCCAGCCGTCCAGGGGGCTGCAATCAGCCCCAGCATTTT
>few|.|TRBV29-1|TRBJ2-3
CSVEGTPRDMDTQYF
TGCAGCGTTGAAGGGACTCCCCGAGATATGGATACGCAGTATTTT
>few|TRBD1|TRBV5-5|TRBJ2-6
CASSSGTGTGRPTF
TGTGCCAGCAGCTCTGGAACCGGGACAGGCCGCCCGACTTTC
>.|TRBD2|TRBV20-1|TRBJ2-1
CSASRGGRSYNEQFF
TGCAGTGCTAGCCGGGGGGGCCGCTCCTACAATGAGCAGTTCTTC
>.|.|TRBV5-1|TRBJ2-7
CASSARSGTYEQYF
TGCGCCAGCAGCGCCCGCTCGGGAACCTACGAGCAGTACTTC
>.|.|TRBV29-1|TRBJ2-3
CSVEDRASTDTQYF
TGCAGCGTTGAAGACAGGGCCAGCACAGATACGCAGTATTTT
>.|.|TRBV10-3|TRBJ1-2
CAISEGEQENYGYTF
TGTGCCATCAGTGAGGGAGAACAGGAGAACTATGGCTACACCTTC
>.|TRBD2|TRBV29-1|TRBJ2-3
CSVEDGTSGFSTDMQYF
TGCAGCGTTGAAGATGGGACTAGCGGGTTTAGCACAGATATGCAGTATTTT
>few|TRBD2|TRBV6-4|TRBJ2-5
CASSDTSDPQETQYF
TGTGCCAGCAGTGACACTAGCGACCCTCAAGAGACCCAGTACTTC
>.|TRBD2|TRBV12-3/TRBV12-4|TRBJ2-1
CASSFRAGGSYNEQFF
TGTGCCAGCAGTTTTCGTGCGGGGGGTTCCTACAATGAGCAGTTCTTC
>once|.|TRBV29-1|TRBJ2-3
CSVISLVDHTDTQYF
TGCAGCGTCATTTCCCTAGTGGACCACACAGATACGCAGTATTTT
>.|TRBD1|TRBV4-3|TRBJ2-1
CASSQDPTGGYNEQFF
TGCGCCAGCAGCCAAGATCCTACAGGGGGCTACAATGAGCAGTTCTTC
>once|.|TRBV7-2|TRBJ1-5
CASSLETGLQHF
TGTGCCAGCAGCTTGGAAACAGGGCTCCAGCATTTT
>.|TRBD2|TRBV12-3/TRBV12-4|TRBJ2-3
CASSLEESGGRTDTQYF
TGTGCCAGCAGTTTAGAAGAGAGCGGGGGGCGCACAGATACGCAGTATTTT
>.|.|TRBV7-8|TRBJ2-7
CASSFETASYEQYF
TGTGCCAGCAGCTTTGAGACAGCTTCCTACGAGCAGTACTTC
>few|TRBD2|TRBV4-1|TRBJ2-7
CASSPQRGATYEQYF
TGCGCCAGCAGCCCCCAGCGGGGGGCCACCTACGAGCAGTACTTC
>few|.|TRBV7-3|TRBJ1-1
CASSLTGRSAAFF
TGTGCCAGCAGCTTAACAGGGAGAAGTGCAGCTTTCTTT
>.|.|TRBV6-2/TRBV6-3|TRBJ2-7
CASTKVGRQGEQYF
TGTGCCAGCACCAAAGTCGGCCGGCAAGGCGAGCAGTACTTC
>.|.|TRBV12-3/TRBV12-4|TRBJ2-3
CASSLRERVNTDTQYF
TGTGCCAGCAGTTTAAGAGAGCGGGTGAACACAGATACGCAGTATTTT
>.|TRBD2|TRBV28|TRBJ2-1
CASPPLGRAGGWNEQFF
TGTGCCAGCCCTCCCCTCGGGCGAGCGGGAGGGTGGAATGAGCAGTTCTTC
>many|.|TRBV7-9|TRBJ2-1
CASSLSGEQFF
TGTGCCAGCAGTTTATCCGGTGAGCAGTTCTTC
>.|.|TRBV6-5|TRBJ2-7
CASSYSTGASYNEQYF
TGTGCCAGCAGTTACTCTACGGGTGCGTCCTACAATGAGCAGTACTTC
>.|.|TRBV20-1|TRBJ2-3
CSAFEDRPTDTQYF
TGCAGTGCCTTCGAGGACAGACCCACAGATACGCAGTATTTT
>once|TRBD2|TRBV6-1|TRBJ2-5
CASSRGTSGGRYQETQYF
TGTGCCAGCAGTCGCGGGACTAGCGGGGGTCGGTACCAAGAGACCCAGTACTTC
>.|.|TRBV7-9|TRBJ1-4
CASSRGGYGEKLFF
TGTGCCAGCAGCAGGGGGGGGTATGGGGAAAAACTGTTTTTT
>few|TRBD2|TRBV6-2/TRBV6-3|TRBJ2-1
CASRDSGKGYEQFF
TGTGCCAGCAGGGATAGCGGGAAGGGGTATGAGCAGTTCTTC
>.|TRBD2|TRBV15|TRBJ2-7
CATSRGGTSGRNEQYF
TGTGCCACCAGCAGAGGGGGCACTAGCGGGAGAAACGAGCAGTACTTC
>.|.|TRBV7-9|TRBJ2-3
CASSSGSGSTDTQYF
TGTGCCAGCAGCTCAGGGAGCGGAAGCACAGATACGCAGTATTTT
>.|.|TRBV5-6|TRBJ2-3
CASSSGLRALTDTQYF
TGTGCCAGCAGCTCTGGTCTCAGAGCCCTCACAGATACGCAGTATTTT
>.|.|TRBV7-6|TRBJ1-2
CASSPRAALYGYTF
TGTGCCAGCAGCCCCCGGGCCGCGCTTTATGGCTACACCTTC
>.|.|TRBV9|TRBJ1-1
CASKGGKNTEAFF
TGTGCCAGCAAGGGGGGCAAGAACACTGAAGCTTTCTTT
>once|TRBD1|TRBV6-1|TRBJ2-5
CASRSRDRAGQETQYF
TGTGCCAGCCGGAGCCGGGACAGGGCAGGCCAAGAGACCCAGTACTTC
>once|TRBD2|TRBV20-1|TRBJ2-3
CSARDPSGVTDTQYF
TGCAGTGCTAGAGATCCCAGCGGGGTCACAGATACGCAGTATTTT
>few|.|TRBV30|TRBJ2-7
CAWSWIGEEQYF
TGTGCCTGGAGTTGGATTGGGGAAGAGCAGTACTTC
>.|TRBD2|TRBV2|TRBJ2-5
CASSDYGLAEETQYF
TGTGCCAGCAGTGACTACGGACTAGCGGAAGAGACCCAGTACTTC
>.|TRBD2|TRBV28|TRBJ2-7
CASSPTLAGGPYEQYF
TGTGCCAGCAGTCCAACCCTAGCGGGGGGGCCCTACGAGCAGTACTTC
>.|TRBD1|TRBV27|TRBJ2-3
CASQRTGGTGTQYF
TGTGCCAGCCAGCGGACAGGGGGCACAGGTACGCAGTATTTT
>few|TRBD1|TRBV4-1|TRBJ2-5
CASSQERGQGSGETQYF
TGCGCCAGCAGCCAGGAAAGGGGACAGGGATCGGGGGAGACCCAGTACTTC
>few|.|TRBV28|TRBJ2-5
CASSRIRETQYF
TGTGCCAGCAGCCGGATTAGAGAGACCCAGTACTTC
>.|.|TRBV5-1|TRBJ1-2
CASSLAGGAVDYGYTF
TGCGCCAGCAGCTTGGCCGGAGGGGCGGTGGACTATGGCTACACCTTC
>.|.|TRBV24-1|TRBJ2-5
CATSDLPQETQYF
TGTGCCACCAGTGATTTGCCCCAAGAGACCCAGTACTTC